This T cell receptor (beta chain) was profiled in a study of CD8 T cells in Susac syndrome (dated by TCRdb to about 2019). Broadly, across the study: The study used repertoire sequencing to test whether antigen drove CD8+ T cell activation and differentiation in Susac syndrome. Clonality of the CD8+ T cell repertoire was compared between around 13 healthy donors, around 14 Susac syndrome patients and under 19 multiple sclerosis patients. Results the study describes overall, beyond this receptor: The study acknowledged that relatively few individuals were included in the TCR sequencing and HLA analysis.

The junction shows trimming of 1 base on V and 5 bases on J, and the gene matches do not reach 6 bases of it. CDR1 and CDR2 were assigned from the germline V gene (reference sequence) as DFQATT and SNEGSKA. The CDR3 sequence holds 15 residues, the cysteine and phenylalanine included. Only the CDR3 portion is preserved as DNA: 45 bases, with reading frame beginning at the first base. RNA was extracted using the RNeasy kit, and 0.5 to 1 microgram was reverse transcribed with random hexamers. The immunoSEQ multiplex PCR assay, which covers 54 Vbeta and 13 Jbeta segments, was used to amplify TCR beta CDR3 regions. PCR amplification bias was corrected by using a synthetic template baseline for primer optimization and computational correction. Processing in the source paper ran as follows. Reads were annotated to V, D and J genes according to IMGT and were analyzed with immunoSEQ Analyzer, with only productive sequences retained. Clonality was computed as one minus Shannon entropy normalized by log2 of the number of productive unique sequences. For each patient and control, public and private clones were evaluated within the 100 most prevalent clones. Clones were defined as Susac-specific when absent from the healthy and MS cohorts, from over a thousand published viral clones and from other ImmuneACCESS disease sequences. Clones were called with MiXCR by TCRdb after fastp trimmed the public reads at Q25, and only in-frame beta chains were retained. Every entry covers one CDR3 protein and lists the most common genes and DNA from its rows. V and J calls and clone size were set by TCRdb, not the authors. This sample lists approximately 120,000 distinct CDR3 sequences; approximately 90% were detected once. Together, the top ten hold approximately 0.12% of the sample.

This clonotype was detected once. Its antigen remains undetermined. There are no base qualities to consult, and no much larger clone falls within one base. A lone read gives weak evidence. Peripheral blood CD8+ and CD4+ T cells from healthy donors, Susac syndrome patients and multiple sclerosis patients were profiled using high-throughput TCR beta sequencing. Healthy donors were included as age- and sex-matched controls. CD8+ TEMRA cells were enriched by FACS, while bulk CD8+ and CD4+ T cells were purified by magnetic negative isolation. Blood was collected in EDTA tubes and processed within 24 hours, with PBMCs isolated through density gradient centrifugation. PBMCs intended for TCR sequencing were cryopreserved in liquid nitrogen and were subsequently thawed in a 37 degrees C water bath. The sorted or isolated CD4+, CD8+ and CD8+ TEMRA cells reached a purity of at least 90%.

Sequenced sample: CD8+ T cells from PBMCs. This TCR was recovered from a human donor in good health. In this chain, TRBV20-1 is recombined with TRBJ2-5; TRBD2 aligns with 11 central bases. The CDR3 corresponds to CSARAGPSGGETQYF. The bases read TGCAGTGCTAGAGCGGGGCCTAGCGGGGGGGAGACCCAGTACTTC.